These T cell receptor beta chains were read from a single sample in a study of post-analysis software for immune sequencing data. Each CDR3 protein gets one entry after TCRdb re-called the PCR reads with MiXCR. The sample holds 550,000 to 700,000 distinct CDR3 sequences, around 44% seen once. The sample consisted of blood. These receptors all come from a girl under 18 with multiple sclerosis. CDR3s include the opening cysteine and the closing phenylalanine or tryptophan. The order of the fields is V gene, clone size, J gene, D gene, CDR3 DNA, CDR3 protein. A D gene is named only where the DNA matches it firmly. Clone size appears in some rows only: once, few, many, or a class for an expanded clone.

>TRBV7-2|.|TRBJ2-5|.
TGTGCCAGCAGAGGGGGGTACCAAGAGACCCAGTACTTC
CASRGGYQETQYF
>TRBV29-1|.|TRBJ1-1|.
TGCAGCGTTGGGCCCATGGCCGGGAACACTGAAGCTTTCTTT
CSVGPMAGNTEAFF
>TRBV10-3|.|TRBJ2-5|.
TGTGCCATCAGTGGGACACCTTCGCGGCAAGAGACCCAGTACTTC
CAISGTPSRQETQYF
>TRBV27|.|TRBJ2-7|TRBD1
TGTGCCAGCGGGCTCATACAGGGGGCTGTCAACGAGCAGTACTTC
CASGLIQGAVNEQYF
>TRBV20-1|few|TRBJ2-5|TRBD2
TGCAGTGCTAGAGATAGCCGGGAGGTAGGGCAGTACTTC
CSARDSREVGQYF
>TRBV4-1|few|TRBJ2-3|TRBD2
TGCGCCAGCAGCCAAGAGATGGTTGGACTAGCGGGAGATACAGATACGCAGTATTTT
CASSQEMVGLAGDTDTQYF
>TRBV12-3/TRBV12-4|few|TRBJ1-4|.
TGTGCCAGCACCTTCCAGACAACTAATGAAAAACTGTTTTTT
CASTFQTTNEKLFF
>TRBV10-3|.|TRBJ1-5|.
TGTGCCATCAGTGAGTCGATGAGGGGCCAGCCCCAGCATTTT
CAISESMRGQPQHF
>TRBV30|.|TRBJ2-3|TRBD2
TGTGCCTGGGGCCGGACTAGCGGGGGTTCAGATACGCAGTATTTT
CAWGRTSGGSDTQYF
>TRBV19|few|TRBJ2-1|.
TGTGCCAGTAGTATAGATCGGGCCTCCAGGGACACTGAGCAGTTCTTC
CASSIDRASRDTEQFF
>TRBV14|.|TRBJ2-4|TRBD1
TGTGCCAGCAGCCAAGAGTCAGGGGGCAAAAACATTCAGTACTTC
CASSQESGGKNIQYF
>TRBV24-1|.|TRBJ2-7|TRBD1
TGTGCCACCAGTGATCCTGGGACAGCACAGTACTTC
CATSDPGTAQYF
>TRBV3-1|.|TRBJ1-1|.
TGTGCCAGCAGCCAAGGGCGTAGGGGGGGCACTGAAGCTTTCTTT
CASSQGRRGGTEAFF
>TRBV10-3|.|TRBJ1-1|.
TGTGCCATCAGTGAGGGTCCGGGGACCACTGAAGCTTTCTTT
CAISEGPGTTEAFF
>TRBV4-2|.|TRBJ1-1|.
TGTGCCAGCAGCCAATCCAGGGAGGGCACTGAAGCTTTCTTT
CASSQSREGTEAFF
>TRBV6-4|few|TRBJ2-2|.
TGTGCCAGCAGTGGCAGCGCGAACACCGGGGAGCTGTTTTTT
CASSGSANTGELFF
>TRBV4-2|.|TRBJ2-3|.
TGTGCCAGCAGCCAAGTTGTAGGTTTCTCCACAGATACGCAGTATTTT
CASSQVVGFSTDTQYF
>TRBV13|few|TRBJ2-7|.
TGTGCCAGCAGCCCTCGAGGGGACACCCCACTTGCCCAGCAGTACTTC
CASSPRGDTPLAQQYF
>TRBV5-6|.|TRBJ1-2|TRBD1
TGTGCCAGCAGCCAATGGACAGGGGGTCACTATGGCTACACCTTC
CASSQWTGGHYGYTF
>TRBV5-6|.|TRBJ2-5|.
TGTGCCAGCAGCGCTGGGGATGAGGGCTTCCAAGAGACCCAGTACTTC
CASSAGDEGFQETQYF
>TRBV12-3/TRBV12-4|.|TRBJ1-2|.
TGTGCCAGCAGTGAATTGATAACCCCCTTTAAGGGCTACACCTTC
CASSELITPFKGYTF
>TRBV10-3|.|TRBJ1-2|TRBD1
TGTGCCATCAGTCCCCAGGGGGCAGGGAACTATGGCTACACCTTC
CAISPQGAGNYGYTF
>TRBV24-1|many|TRBJ2-7|TRBD1
TGTGCCGCCCGAGGGACAGGGCGCGAGCAGTACTTC
CAARGTGREQYF
>TRBV6-1|.|TRBJ2-7|TRBD1
TGTGCCAGCAGGGAGGACAGGGGGAGGTACGAGCAGTACTTC
CASREDRGRYEQYF
>TRBV10-3|.|TRBJ2-3|.
TGTGCCATCATGCCGACGCTGGGGGACCCAGATACGCAGTATTTT
CAIMPTLGDPDTQYF
>TRBV3-1|.|TRBJ2-7|.
TGTGCCAGCTCGACCGGGAGTTACTACGAGCAGTACTTC
CASSTGSYYEQYF
>TRBV6-6|.|TRBJ1-1|TRBD1
TGTGCCAGCACCCAGGACAGGGAAGCTTTCTTT
CASTQDREAFF
>TRBV7-9|.|TRBJ2-3|TRBD1
TGTGCCAGCAGCTTTCGACAGGGGAAGGGGGACACAGATACGCAGTATTTT
CASSFRQGKGDTDTQYF
>TRBV29-1|.|TRBJ2-1|TRBD1
TGCAGCGTTGATAGGACAGGGACTGAGCAGTTCTTC
CSVDRTGTEQFF
>TRBV7-7|few|TRBJ2-5|.
TGTGCCAGCAGCTTAATCGGAGCCCAAGAGACCCAGTACTTC
CASSLIGAQETQYF
>TRBV6-5|.|TRBJ1-2|TRBD1
TGTGCCAGCAGTGAATGGGACAGGGATTATGGCTACACCTTC
CASSEWDRDYGYTF
>TRBV4-2|.|TRBJ2-1|.
TGTGCCAGCAGCCATGGTATCTCAAGGGATGGGGAGCAGTTCTTC
CASSHGISRDGEQFF
>TRBV12-3/TRBV12-4|few|TRBJ2-7|.
TGTGCCAGCAGCACATATAGGGGCGCCGAGCAGTACTTC
CASSTYRGAEQYF
>TRBV5-1|few|TRBJ2-5|.
TGCGCCAGCAGCTTGTCGCAGATACAAGAGACCCAGTACTTC
CASSLSQIQETQYF
>TRBV12-3/TRBV12-4|.|TRBJ2-2|TRBD2
TGTGCCAGCAGTATGGGACTAGCGGGATTGGGGGGGAACACCGGGGAGCTGTTTTTT
CASSMGLAGLGGNTGELFF
>TRBV7-9|.|TRBJ1-2|.
TGTGCCAGCAGCCCACTCGCAGGGGTACCTAACTATGGCTACACCTTC
CASSPLAGVPNYGYTF
>TRBV29-1|.|TRBJ2-7|TRBD1
TGCAGCGTTGAAGATCCTAGGACAGGCTTCTACGAGCAGTACTTC
CSVEDPRTGFYEQYF
>TRBV7-9|.|TRBJ2-1|TRBD2
TGTGCCAGCAGCAGGGCGGGAGTTGAAGACAATGAGCAGTTCTTC
CASSRAGVEDNEQFF
>TRBV5-6|.|TRBJ2-5|.
TGTGCCAGCAGCTGGTTGAGGTCCGAAGAGACCCAGTACTTC
CASSWLRSEETQYF
>TRBV20-1|.|TRBJ2-7|.
TGCAGTGCTATTATGGGTAGCTCCTACAATGAGCAGTACTTC
CSAIMGSSYNEQYF
>TRBV10-3|few|TRBJ2-7|.
TGTGCCATCAGTGACCCCCGCTCACGAAAGGAACCCTACGAGCAGTACTTC
CAISDPRSRKEPYEQYF
>TRBV4-1|few|TRBJ2-7|.
TGCGCCAGCAGCCAAGATACAGCTGTGTTCTACGAGCAGTACTTC
CASSQDTAVFYEQYF
>TRBV20-1|.|TRBJ1-1|.
TGCAGTGCTAAGACACGGGACTTCGTAGGGACTGAAGCTTTCTTT
CSAKTRDFVGTEAFF